Listed here is a single T cell receptor (beta chain). Its antigen is not identified. This sample stems from a study of a mutant IDH1 vaccine in newly diagnosed glioma. Study-level information: Vaccination started 4-6 weeks after radiotherapy alone, or with temozolomide cycles. The earlier regimen, radiotherapy, temozolomide, or both, was most often both.

Time point indicated: week 5, during vaccination. What each vaccine dose contained was 300 ug of mutant IDH1 20-mer peptide, accompanied by topical imiquimod. Clones were read by immunoSEQ multiplex PCR, and TCRdb kept only the in-frame ones, dropping some. The table includes more than 25,000 clones, around 87% detected once. The source of this sequence is a woman in her thirties or forties with glioma. Some clones in this sample may be carry-over from other donors' samples. Specimen: peripheral blood mononuclear cells (PBMCs), collected from a glioma patient whose treatment included an IDH1 peptide vaccine.

The CDR3 DNA is TGTGCCAGCAGCGTAGCTACTAGCGGGGGCTTACAAGAGACCCAGTACTTC. Amino acid sequence: CASSVATSGGLQETQYF. The V gene is TRBV9, the J gene TRBJ2-5; 11 positions agree with TRBD2. The CDR3 covers 17 residues. V shed 0 bases and J 2 bases; nucleotides not matched to a gene: 6. Per the germline V gene, CDR1 is SGDLS and CDR2 is YYNGEE. The full variable domain, rest sourced from reference TRBV9 and TRBJ2-5, is DSGVTQTPKHLITATGQRVTLRCSPRSGDLSVYWYQQSLDQGLQFLIQYYNGEERAKGNILERFSAQQFPDLHSELNLSSLELGDSALYFCASSVATSGGLQETQYFGPGTRLLVL.